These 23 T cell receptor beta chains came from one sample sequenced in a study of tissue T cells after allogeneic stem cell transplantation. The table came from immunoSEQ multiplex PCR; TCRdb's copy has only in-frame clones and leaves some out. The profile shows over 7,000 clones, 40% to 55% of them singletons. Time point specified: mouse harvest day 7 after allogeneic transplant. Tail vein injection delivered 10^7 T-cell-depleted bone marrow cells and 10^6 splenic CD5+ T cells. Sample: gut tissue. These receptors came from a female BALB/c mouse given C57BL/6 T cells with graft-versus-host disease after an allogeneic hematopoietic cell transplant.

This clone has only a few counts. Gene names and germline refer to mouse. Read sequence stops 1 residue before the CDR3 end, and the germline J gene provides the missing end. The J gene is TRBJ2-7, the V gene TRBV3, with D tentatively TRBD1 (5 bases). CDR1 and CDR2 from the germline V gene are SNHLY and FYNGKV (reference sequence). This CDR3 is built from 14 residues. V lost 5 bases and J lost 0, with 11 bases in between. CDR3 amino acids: CASSRTSSSYEQYF. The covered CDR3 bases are TGTGCCAGCAGCAGGACATCTAGCTCCTATGAACAGTAC.

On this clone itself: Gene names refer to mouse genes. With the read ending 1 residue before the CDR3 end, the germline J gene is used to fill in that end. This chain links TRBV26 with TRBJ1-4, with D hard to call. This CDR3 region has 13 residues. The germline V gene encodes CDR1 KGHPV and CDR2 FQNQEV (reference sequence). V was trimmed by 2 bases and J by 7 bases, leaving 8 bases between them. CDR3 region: CASSLLGGERLFF. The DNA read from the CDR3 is TGTGCCAGCAGTCTGCTGGGTGGCGAAAGATTATTT.

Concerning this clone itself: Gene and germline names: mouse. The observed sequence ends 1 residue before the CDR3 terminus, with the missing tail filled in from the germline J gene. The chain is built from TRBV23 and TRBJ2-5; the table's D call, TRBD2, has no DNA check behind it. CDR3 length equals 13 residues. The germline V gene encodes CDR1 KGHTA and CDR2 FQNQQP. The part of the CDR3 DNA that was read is TGCTCCAGCAGTCGGACTGGGCAAGACACCCAGTAC. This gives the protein CSSSRTGQDTQY. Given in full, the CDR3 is CSSSRTGQDTQYF.

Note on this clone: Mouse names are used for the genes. This chain's CDR3 is CASSPSGGKGQNTLYF. The CDR3 bases that were read are TGTGCCAGCAGCCCCTCGGGGGGGAAGGGTCAAAACACCTTGTAC. This chain connects TRBV5 to TRBJ2-4, with 7 nucleotides matching TRBD2. The read terminates 1 residue before the CDR3 end, so the remaining end is supplied by the germline J gene. The CDR3 has 16 amino acids. Germline V gene sequence: CDR1 LGHNA, CDR2 YNLKQL (reference sequence). J lost 1 base, V lost 4 bases, and 8 bases had no gene match.

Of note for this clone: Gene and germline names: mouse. CDR3 loop: CASSPTGYSDYTF. CDR3 bases read: TGTGCCAGCAGTCCGACAGGGTACTCCGACTACACC. The chain employs TRBV26 and TRBJ1-2; 7 bases line up with TRBD1. The read ends 1 residue before the CDR3 terminus; that terminus is restored from the germline J gene. V shed 4 bases and J 3 bases; nucleotides not matched to a gene: 2. The germline gives CDR1 KGHPV, CDR2 FQNQEV (reference sequence). The CDR3 has 13 residues.

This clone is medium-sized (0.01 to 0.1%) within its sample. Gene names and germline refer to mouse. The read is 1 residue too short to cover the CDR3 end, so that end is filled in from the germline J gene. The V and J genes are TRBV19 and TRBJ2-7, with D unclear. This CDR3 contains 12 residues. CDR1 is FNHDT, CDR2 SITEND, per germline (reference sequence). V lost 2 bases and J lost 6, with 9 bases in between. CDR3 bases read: TGTGCCAGCAGTATGCCCAGCCTTGAACAGTAC. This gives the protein CASSMPSLEQY. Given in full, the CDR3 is CASSMPSLEQYF.

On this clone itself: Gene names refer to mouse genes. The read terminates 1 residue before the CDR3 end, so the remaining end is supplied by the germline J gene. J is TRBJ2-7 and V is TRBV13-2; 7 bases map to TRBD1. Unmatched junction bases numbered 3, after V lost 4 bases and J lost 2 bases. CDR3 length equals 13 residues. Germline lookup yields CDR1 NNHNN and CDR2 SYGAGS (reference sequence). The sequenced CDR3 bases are TGTGCCAGCGGTTGGGACAGTACCTATGAACAGTAC. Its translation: CASGWDSTYEQY. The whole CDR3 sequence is CASGWDSTYEQYF.

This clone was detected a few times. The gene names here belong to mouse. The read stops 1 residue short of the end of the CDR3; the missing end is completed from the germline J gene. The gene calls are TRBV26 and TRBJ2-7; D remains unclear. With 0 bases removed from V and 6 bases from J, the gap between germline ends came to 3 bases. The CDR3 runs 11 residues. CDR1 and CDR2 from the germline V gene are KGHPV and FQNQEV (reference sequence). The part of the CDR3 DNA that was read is TGTGCCAGCAGTCTGTCGTCTGAACAGTAC. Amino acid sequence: CASSLSSEQY. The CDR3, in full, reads CASSLSSEQYF. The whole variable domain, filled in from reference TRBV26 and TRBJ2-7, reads NSKVIQTPRYLVKGQGQKAKMRCIPEKGHPVVFWYQQNKNNEFKFLINFQNQEVLQQIDMTEKRFSAECPSNSPCSLEIQSSEAGDSALYLCASSLSSEQYFGPGTRLTVL.

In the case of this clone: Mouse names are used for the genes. CDR3 DNA, as far as it was read: TGTGCCAGCAGTGGGGACAGGGGAGTCTTC. Translating gives CASSGDRGVF. The entire CDR3 is CASSGDRGVFF. V and J are TRBV13-1 and TRBJ1-1, with 10 bases aligning to TRBD1. The CDR3 is cut off 1 residue early in the read; its end comes from the germline J gene. In germline, CDR1 is NSHNY, CDR2 SYGAGN. V lost 3 bases and J lost 10; bases outside the gene matches: 0. The CDR3 extends over 11 amino acids.

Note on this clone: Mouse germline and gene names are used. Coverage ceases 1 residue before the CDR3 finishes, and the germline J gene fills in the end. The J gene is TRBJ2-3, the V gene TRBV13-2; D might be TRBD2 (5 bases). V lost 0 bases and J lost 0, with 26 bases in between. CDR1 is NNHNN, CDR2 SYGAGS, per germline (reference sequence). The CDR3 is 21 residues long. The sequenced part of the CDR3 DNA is TGTGCCAGCGGTGATGCCCGAGCAGTGATGGATCTGGGCCCTAGTGCAGAAACGCTGTAT. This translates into CASGDARAVMDLGPSAETLY. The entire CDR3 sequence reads CASGDARAVMDLGPSAETLYF.

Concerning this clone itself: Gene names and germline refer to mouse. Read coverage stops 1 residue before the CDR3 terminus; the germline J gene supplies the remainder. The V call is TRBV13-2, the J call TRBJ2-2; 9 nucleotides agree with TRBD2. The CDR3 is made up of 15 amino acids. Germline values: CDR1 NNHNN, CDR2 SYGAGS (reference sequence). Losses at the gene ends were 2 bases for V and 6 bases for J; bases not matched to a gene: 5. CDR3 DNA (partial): TGTGCCAGCGGTGACTGGGGGGGAAGATCCGGGCAGCTCTAC. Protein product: CASGDWGGRSGQLY. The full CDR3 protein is CASGDWGGRSGQLYF.

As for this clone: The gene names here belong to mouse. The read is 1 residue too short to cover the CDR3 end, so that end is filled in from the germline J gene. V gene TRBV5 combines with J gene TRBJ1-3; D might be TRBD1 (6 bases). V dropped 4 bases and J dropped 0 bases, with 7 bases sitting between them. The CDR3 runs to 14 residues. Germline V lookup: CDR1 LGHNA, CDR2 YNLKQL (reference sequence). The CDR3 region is CASSPRGSGNTLYF. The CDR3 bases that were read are TGTGCCAGCAGCCCCAGGGGTTCTGGAAATACGCTCTAT.

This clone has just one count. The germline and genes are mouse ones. The CDR3 bases that were read are TGTGCCAGCAGTCTGTCGAGGGGGGGCGACACCTTGTAC. Protein: CASSLSRGGDTLY. The full CDR3 sequence reads CASSLSRGGDTLYF. The chain couples TRBV26 to TRBJ2-4; 8 bases agree with TRBD2. The CDR3 is cut off 1 residue early in the read; its end comes from the germline J gene. Germline CDR1 KGHPV, CDR2 FQNQEV (reference sequence). There are 14 residues in the CDR3. With V trimmed by 0 bases and J by 7 bases, 3 bases remained unmatched. Drawing the rest from reference TRBV26 and TRBJ2-4, the complete variable domain is NSKVIQTPRYLVKGQGQKAKMRCIPEKGHPVVFWYQQNKNNEFKFLINFQNQEVLQQIDMTEKRFSAECPSNSPCSLEIQSSEAGDSALYLCASSLSRGGDTLYFGAGTRLSVL.

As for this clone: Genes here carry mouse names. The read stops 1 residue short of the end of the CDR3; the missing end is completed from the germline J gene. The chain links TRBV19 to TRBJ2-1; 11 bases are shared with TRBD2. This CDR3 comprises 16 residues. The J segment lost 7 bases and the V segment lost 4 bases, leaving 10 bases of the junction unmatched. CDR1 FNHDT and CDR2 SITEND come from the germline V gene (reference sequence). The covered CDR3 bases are TGTGCCAGCAGTCCCGGACTGGGGGGCGCTGGGGCTGAGCAGTTC. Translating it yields CASSPGLGGAGAEQF. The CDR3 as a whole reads CASSPGLGGAGAEQFF. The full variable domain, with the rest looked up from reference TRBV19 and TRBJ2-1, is GGIITQTPKFLIGQEGQKLTLKCQQNFNHDTMYWYRQDSGKGLRLIYYSITENDLQKGDLSEGYDASREKKSSFSLTVTSAQKNEMAVFLCASSPGLGGAGAEQFFGPGTRLTVL.

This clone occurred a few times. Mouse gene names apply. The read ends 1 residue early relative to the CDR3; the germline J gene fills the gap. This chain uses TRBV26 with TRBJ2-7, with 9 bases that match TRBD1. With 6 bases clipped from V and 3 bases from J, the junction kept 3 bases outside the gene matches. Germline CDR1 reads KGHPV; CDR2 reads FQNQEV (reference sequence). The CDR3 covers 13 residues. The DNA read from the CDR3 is TGTGCCAGCAGCAGACAGGGGGGCTATGAACAGTAC. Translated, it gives CASSRQGGYEQY. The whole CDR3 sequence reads CASSRQGGYEQYF.

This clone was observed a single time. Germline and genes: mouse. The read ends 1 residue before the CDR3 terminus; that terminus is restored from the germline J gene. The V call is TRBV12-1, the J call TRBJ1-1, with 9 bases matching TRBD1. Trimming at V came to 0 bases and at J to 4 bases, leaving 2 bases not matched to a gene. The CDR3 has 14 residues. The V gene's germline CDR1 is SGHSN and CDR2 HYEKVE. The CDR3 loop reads CASSLTGGGTEVFF. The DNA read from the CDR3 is TGTGCCAGCTCTCTCACAGGGGGCGGCACAGAAGTCTTC.

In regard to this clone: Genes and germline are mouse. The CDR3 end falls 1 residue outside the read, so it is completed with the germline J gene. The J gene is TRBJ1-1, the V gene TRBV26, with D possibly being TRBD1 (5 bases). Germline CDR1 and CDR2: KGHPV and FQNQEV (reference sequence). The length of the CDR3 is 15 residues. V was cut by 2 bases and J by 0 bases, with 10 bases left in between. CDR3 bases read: TGTGCCAGCAGTCTGGAGGACATTGCAAACACAGAAGTCTTC. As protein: CASSLEDIANTEVF. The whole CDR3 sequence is CASSLEDIANTEVFF. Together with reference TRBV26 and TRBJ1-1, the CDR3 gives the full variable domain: NSKVIQTPRYLVKGQGQKAKMRCIPEKGHPVVFWYQQNKNNEFKFLINFQNQEVLQQIDMTEKRFSAECPSNSPCSLEIQSSEAGDSALYLCASSLEDIANTEVFFGKGTRLTVV.

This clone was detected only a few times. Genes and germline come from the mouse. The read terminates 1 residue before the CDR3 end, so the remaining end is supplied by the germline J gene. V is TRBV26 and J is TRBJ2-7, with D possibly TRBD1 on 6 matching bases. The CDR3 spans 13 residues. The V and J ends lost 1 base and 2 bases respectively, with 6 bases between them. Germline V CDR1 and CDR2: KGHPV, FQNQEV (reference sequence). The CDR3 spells CASSLYRAYEQYF. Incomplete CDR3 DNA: TGTGCCAGCAGTCTGTACAGGGCCTATGAACAGTAC.

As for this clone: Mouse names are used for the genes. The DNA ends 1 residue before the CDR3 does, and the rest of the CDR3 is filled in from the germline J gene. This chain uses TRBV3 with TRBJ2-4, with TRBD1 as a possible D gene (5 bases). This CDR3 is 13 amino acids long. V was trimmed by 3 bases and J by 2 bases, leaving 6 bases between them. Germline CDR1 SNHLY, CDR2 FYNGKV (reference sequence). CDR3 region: CASSFRDQNTLYF. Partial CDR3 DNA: TGTGCCAGCAGCTTCAGGGATCAAAACACCTTGTAC.

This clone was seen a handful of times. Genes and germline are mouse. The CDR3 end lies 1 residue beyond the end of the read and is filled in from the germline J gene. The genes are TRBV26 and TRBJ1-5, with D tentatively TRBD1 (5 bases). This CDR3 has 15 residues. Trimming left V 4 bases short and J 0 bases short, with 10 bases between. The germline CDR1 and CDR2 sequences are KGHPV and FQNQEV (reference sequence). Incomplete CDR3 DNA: TGTGCCAGCAGTCCGGGGGGTTATAACAACCAGGCTCCGCTT. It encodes CASSPGGYNNQAPL. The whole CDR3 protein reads CASSPGGYNNQAPLF.

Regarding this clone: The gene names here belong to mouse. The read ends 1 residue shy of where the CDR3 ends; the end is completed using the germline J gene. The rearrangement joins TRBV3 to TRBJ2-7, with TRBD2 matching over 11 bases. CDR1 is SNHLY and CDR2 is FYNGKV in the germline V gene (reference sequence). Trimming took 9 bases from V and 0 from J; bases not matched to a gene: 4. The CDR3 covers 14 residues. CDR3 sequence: CARDWGGRSYEQYF. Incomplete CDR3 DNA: TGTGCCAGAGACTGGGGGGGGCGCTCCTATGAACAGTAC. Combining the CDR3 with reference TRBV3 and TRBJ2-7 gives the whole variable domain GPKVLQIPSHQIIDMGQMVTLNCDPVSNHLYFYWYKQILGQQMEFLVNFYNGKVMEKSKLFKDQFSVERPDGSYFTLKIQPTALEDSAVYFCARDWGGRSYEQYFGPGTRLTVL.

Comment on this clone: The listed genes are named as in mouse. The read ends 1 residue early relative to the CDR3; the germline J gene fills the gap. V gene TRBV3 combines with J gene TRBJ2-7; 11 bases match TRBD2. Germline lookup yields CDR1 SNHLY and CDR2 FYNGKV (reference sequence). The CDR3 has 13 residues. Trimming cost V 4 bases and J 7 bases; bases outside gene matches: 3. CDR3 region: CASSSRLGGEQYF. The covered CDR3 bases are TGTGCCAGCAGCTCCCGACTGGGGGGGGAACAGTAC.

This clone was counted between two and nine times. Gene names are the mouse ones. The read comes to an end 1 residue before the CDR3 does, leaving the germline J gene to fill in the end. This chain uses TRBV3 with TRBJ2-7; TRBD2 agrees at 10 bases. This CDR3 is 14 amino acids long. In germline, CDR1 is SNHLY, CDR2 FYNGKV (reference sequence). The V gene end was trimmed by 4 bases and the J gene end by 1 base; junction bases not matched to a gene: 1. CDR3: CASSSTGGSYEQYF. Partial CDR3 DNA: TGTGCCAGCAGCTCGACTGGGGGGTCCTATGAACAGTAC.